The 7 T cell receptor beta chains below were found in one sample sequenced in a study of post-analysis software for immune sequencing data (dated by TCRdb to about 2015). What the research found in general, with its limitations: Patients showed significantly higher frequencies than controls for several TRBV segments, among them TRBV5-6, TRBV5-1 and TRBV20-1.

Their antigens remain unidentified. Libraries were prepared through PCR. The instrument was an Illumina HiSeq 2500. To reduce PCR and sequencing biases, unique molecular identifiers were built into the TCR beta cDNA libraries. TCRdb reworked the public reads: Q25 trimming with fastp, MiXCR clone assembly, productive beta chains retained. Entries that share a CDR3 protein sequence are merged under the most common genes and DNA. The sample yields about 540,000 distinct CDR3 sequences; around 34% were counted once. The top ten hold about 6% of the sample. Sequenced: blood. The receptors here all came from a girl aged 2-17 years with multiple sclerosis.

The rearrangement links TRBV7-2 to TRBJ2-1, with 8 bases that match TRBD2. CDR3 size: 14 residues. Per the germline V gene, CDR1 is SGHTA and CDR2 is FQGNSA. Trimming took 11 bases from V and 10 from J; bases not matched to a gene: 16. CDR3 nucleotide sequence: TGTGCCGGCTACTCGGGGGGGGCCCCCGGAGAGCAGTTCTTC. Residues: CAGYSGGAPGEQFF.

This clonotype showed up many times. The chain joins TRBV29-1 to TRBJ2-3, with D perhaps matching TRBD1 (6 bases). Trimming took 6 bases from V and 2 from J, leaving 12 bases between them. The CDR3 is 13 residues long. The germline CDR1 and CDR2 sequences are SQVTM and ANQGSEA. DNA for the CDR3: TGCAGCGTCCGGGACATGATCACAGATACGCAGTATTTT. This sequence encodes CSVRDMITDTQYF.

This clonotype was picked up a small number of times. J is TRBJ2-1 and V is TRBV7-2; 13 nucleotides line up with TRBD2. CDR1 is SGHTA, CDR2 FQGNSA, per germline. V lost 0 bases to trimming and J lost 7 bases; unmatched junction nucleotides: 27. There are 24 residues in the CDR3. Here the CDR3 DNA reads TGTGCCAGCAGCTTAGCTAGATTATCGGGCCGACTAGCGGGGGGTTCCAATAGAAATAATGAGCAGTTCTTC. This codes for CASSLARLSGRLAGGSNRNNEQFF.

Note on this clonotype: Since a much larger clone is just one base distant, this may be a read error. This chain links TRBV5-6 with TRBJ2-7; D is ambiguous. The last part of the DNA fits TRBJ2-5 better; the J call may be wrong. Germline CDR1 reads SGHDT; CDR2 reads YYEEEE. The CDR3 runs to 14 residues. The DNA of the CDR3 is TGTGCCAGCAGCTTTTTTTCCAGACAAAAGACCCAGTACTTC. Translating gives CASSFFSRQKTQYF.

This chain connects TRBV10-3 to TRBJ1-1, with 8 bases matching TRBD1. CDR1 is ENHRY, CDR2 SYGVKD, per germline. This CDR3 spans 12 amino acids. Germline trimming cut 10 bases from V and 5 bases from J; bases unmatched to any gene: 6. CDR3 in amino acids: CATKTGVTEAFF. CDR3 in DNA: TGTGCCACCAAGACAGGGGTGACTGAAGCTTTCTTT.

This clonotype occurred a few times. The chain is built from TRBV5-1 and TRBJ1-2, with no clear D. The germline V and J ends were trimmed by 3 bases and 0 bases, with 15 bases remaining between them. CDR1 SGHRS and CDR2 YFSETQ come from the germline V gene. CDR3 length: 16 amino acids. CDR3 sequence: CASSSILLGTNYGYTF. The CDR3 nucleotides are TGCGCCAGCAGCTCGATCCTACTTGGGACTAACTATGGCTACACCTTC.

The chain couples TRBV29-1 to TRBJ1-1; D is undetermined. Per germline, CDR1 SQVTM and CDR2 ANQGSEA. The V gene lost 6 bases and the J gene lost 2 bases, with 16 bases spanning the gap. The CDR3 runs 14 residues. The chain's CDR3 is CSVNKDQVNTEAFF. In DNA form, the CDR3 reads TGCAGCGTGAACAAAGACCAGGTTAACACTGAAGCTTTCTTT.